Shown below are 12 T cell receptor beta chains from a single sample sequenced in a study of immune cell composition in non-small cell lung cancer. Method: immunoSEQ multiplex PCR; TCRdb's copy keeps in-frame clones and lacks some. The repertoire consists of some 7,200 clones, with 75% to 80% occurring once and the leading ten covering less than 8%. The normal lung sample lay at least 3 cm, and maximally far, from the tumour. The specimen sequenced was non-adjacent lung tissue. The receptors were sampled from a human donor with non-small cell lung cancer.

The rearrangement links TRBV4-1 to TRBJ2-1, with 9 bases matching TRBD2. The germline V gene encodes CDR1 MGHRA and CDR2 YSYEKL. V lost 3 bases, J lost 8 bases, and 8 bases stayed unmatched. The CDR3 extends over 15 amino acids. The CDR3: CASSQVAGGPHEQFF. The CDR3 DNA follows: TGCGCCAGCAGCCAGGTGGCGGGGGGGCCTCATGAGCAGTTCTTC.

This chain uses TRBV4-1 with TRBJ2-3; tentatively, D is TRBD1 (6 bases). In germline, CDR1 is MGHRA, CDR2 YSYEKL. V was shortened by 0 bases and J by 4 bases, with 8 bases between the two germline ends. This CDR3 region has 14 residues. The CDR3 DNA follows: TGCGCCAGCAGCCAAGAACAGGGCGCAGATACGCAGTATTTT. The encoded protein is CASSQEQGADTQYF.

This clone has only a few counts. The chain recombines TRBV10-3 with TRBJ1-2, with D perhaps TRBD1 (6 bases). This CDR3 region has 13 residues. From germline, CDR1 is ENHRY and CDR2 SYGVKD. Trimming shortened V by 4 bases and J by 4 bases, and 10 bases separated the two germline ends. The CDR3 bases are TGTGCCATCAGTGTAGGGACATTCTATGGCTACACCTTC. This translates into CAISVGTFYGYTF.

On this clone: Other nucleotide sequences in the sample specify the same CDR3. This sequence joins TRBV5-1 and TRBJ2-3; 7 bases line up with TRBD1. Per germline, CDR1 SGHRS and CDR2 YFSETQ. Trimming removed 4 bases from V and 0 bases from J; junction bases left unmatched: 5. CDR3 length: 15 residues. The CDR3 bases are TGCGCCAGCAGCCCTATGGACAGGAGCACAGATACGCAGTATTTT. Amino acid sequence: CASSPMDRSTDTQYF.

This chain links TRBV2 with TRBJ2-7; D might be TRBD1 (6 bases). Trimming pared 7 bases from V and 4 bases from J, leaving 17 bases between. Per germline, CDR1 SNHLY and CDR2 FYNNEI. CDR3 length equals 14 residues. CDR3 protein: CASNIQKRGYEQYF. CDR3 DNA sequence: TGTGCCAGCAATATTCAGAAGAGGGGGTACGAGCAGTACTTC.

The genes are TRBV29-1 and TRBJ1-2; D is unclear. This CDR3 is 12 amino acids long. Germline values: CDR1 SQVTM, CDR2 ANQGSEA. The V end was cut by 2 bases, the J end by 8 bases, with 12 bases between. The DNA for the CDR3 is TGCAGCGTTGAATTTGCGAGAGGGGGCTACACCTTC. It encodes CSVEFARGGYTF.

This clone showed up just a few times. The V and J genes are TRBV10-3 and TRBJ2-7, with 10 bases matching TRBD2. V gave up 6 bases and J gave up 3 bases; unmatched junction bases: 8. CDR3 length: 15 residues. The germline V gene encodes CDR1 ENHRY and CDR2 SYGVKD. The CDR3 sequence: CAISPSSGRSYEQYF. Here the CDR3 DNA reads TGTGCCATCAGCCCATCTAGCGGGAGAAGCTACGAGCAGTACTTC.

This clone has just one count. J is TRBJ2-1 and V is TRBV7-8; D is ambiguous. The CDR3 extends over 13 amino acids. Per the germline V gene, CDR1 is SGHVS and CDR2 is FQNEAQ. V was cut by 0 bases and J by 7 bases, with 7 bases left in between. CDR3 amino acids: CASSLALENEQFF. In nucleotides, the CDR3 is TGTGCCAGCAGCTTAGCGTTGGAGAATGAGCAGTTCTTC.

The CDR3 loop is CASSQGDILSPFF. The CDR3 bases are TGCGCCAGCAGCCAAGGGGACATCTTATCCCCCTTCTTC. This chain links TRBV4-1 with TRBJ2-1; the D gene is possibly TRBD1 (6 bases). CDR1 is MGHRA and CDR2 is YSYEKL in the germline V gene. The CDR3 loop spans 13 amino acids. Trimming pared 1 base from V and 16 bases from J, leaving 17 bases between.

CDR3 coding DNA: TGTGCCAGCAGTGAAAATGGGGGGGGACAGGGGGCAGATACGCAGTATTTT. It translates to CASSENGGGQGADTQYF. The chain uses TRBV6-1 and TRBJ2-3, with 11 bases aligning to TRBD1. Unmatched junction bases numbered 8, after V lost 2 bases and J lost 4 bases. From germline, CDR1 is MNHNS and CDR2 SASEGT. The CDR3 contains 17 residues.

This chain connects TRBV10-2 to TRBJ2-5; D is undetermined. The CDR3 length is 14 residues. Trimming removed 5 bases from V and 5 bases from J, with 15 bases in between. Germline V gene sequence: CDR1 WSHSY, CDR2 SAAADI. CDR3: CASSPLGYLETQYF. The DNA for the CDR3 is TGCGCCAGCAGTCCCTTGGGCTACCTCGAGACCCAGTACTTC.

This clone was counted a few times. This chain links TRBV28 with TRBJ1-3; D is uncertain. From germline, CDR1 is MDHEN and CDR2 SYDVKM. The V gene lost 3 bases and the J gene lost 0 bases, with 9 bases spanning the gap. CDR3 length equals 15 residues. The CDR3 is CASSLSASSGNTIYF. CDR3 nucleotide sequence: TGTGCCAGCAGTTTGTCCGCTAGCTCTGGAAACACCATATATTTT.